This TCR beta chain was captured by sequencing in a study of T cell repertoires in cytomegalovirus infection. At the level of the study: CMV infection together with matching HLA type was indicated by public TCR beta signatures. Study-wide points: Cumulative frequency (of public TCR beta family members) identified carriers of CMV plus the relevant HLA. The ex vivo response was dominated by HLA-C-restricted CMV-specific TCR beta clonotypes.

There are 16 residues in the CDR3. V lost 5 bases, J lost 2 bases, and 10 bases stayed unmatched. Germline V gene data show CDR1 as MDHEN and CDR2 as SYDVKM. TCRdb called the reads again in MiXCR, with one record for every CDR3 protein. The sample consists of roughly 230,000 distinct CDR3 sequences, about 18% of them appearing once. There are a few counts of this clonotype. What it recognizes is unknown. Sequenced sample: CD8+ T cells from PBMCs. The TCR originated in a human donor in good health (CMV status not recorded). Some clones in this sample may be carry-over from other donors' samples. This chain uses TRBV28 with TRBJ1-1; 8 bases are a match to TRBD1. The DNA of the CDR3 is TGTGCCAGCAGTAAACCGGACAGGGCCGCTAACACTGAAGCTTTCTTT. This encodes CASSKPDRAANTEAFF.